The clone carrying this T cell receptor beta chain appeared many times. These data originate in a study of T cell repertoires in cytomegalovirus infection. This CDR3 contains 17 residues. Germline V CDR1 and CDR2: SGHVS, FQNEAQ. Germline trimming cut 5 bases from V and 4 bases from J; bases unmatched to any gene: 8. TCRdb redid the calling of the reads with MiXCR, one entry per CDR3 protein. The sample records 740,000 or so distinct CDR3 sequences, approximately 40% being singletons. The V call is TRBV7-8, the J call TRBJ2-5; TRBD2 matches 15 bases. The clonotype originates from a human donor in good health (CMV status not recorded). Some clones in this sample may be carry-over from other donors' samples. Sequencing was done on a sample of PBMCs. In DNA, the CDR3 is TGTGCCAGCAGCGCGGGACTAGCGGGAGGATTAGGAGAGACCCAGTACTTC. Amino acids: CASSAGLAGGLGETQYF.